This T cell receptor (beta chain) originates from a study of control samples from healthy donors and cancer patients. The CDR3 sequence is 12 residues long. Deletions cut 3 bases from V and 11 bases from J, with 10 bases between. CDR1 is KGHDR and CDR2 is SFDVKD in the germline V gene. TCRdb's table, derived via immunoSEQ multiplex PCR, lists solely in-frame clones and lacks some. This table holds over 200,000 clones, roughly 80% found once. The clonotype was recovered from a woman aged 60 to 75 with lung cancer. The V gene is TRBV24-1, the J gene TRBJ2-1, with D perhaps matching TRBD1 (6 bases). Input material: PBMCs. The CDR3 region is CATSDRTDKQFF. CDR3 nucleotides: TGTGCCACCAGTGATCGGACAGATAAGCAGTTCTTC.